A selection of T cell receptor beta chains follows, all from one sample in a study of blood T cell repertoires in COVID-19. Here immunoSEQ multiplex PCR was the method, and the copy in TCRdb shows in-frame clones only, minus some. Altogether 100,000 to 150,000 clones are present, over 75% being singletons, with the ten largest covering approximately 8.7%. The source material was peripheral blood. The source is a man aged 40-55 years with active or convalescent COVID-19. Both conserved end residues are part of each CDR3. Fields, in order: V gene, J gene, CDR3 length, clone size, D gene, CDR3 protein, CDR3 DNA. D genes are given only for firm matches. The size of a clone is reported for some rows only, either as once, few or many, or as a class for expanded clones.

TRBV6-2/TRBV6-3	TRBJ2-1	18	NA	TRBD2	CASSLGLAGGRTYNEQFF	TGTGCCAGCAGCCTGGGACTAGCGGGGGGGAGGACCTACAATGAGCAGTTCTTC
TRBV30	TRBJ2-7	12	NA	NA	CAWNAGALEQYF	TGTGCCTGGAATGCGGGGGCCCTAGAGCAGTACTTC
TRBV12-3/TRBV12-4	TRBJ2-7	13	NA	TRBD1	CASKPGQSYEQYF	TGTGCCAGCAAACCGGGACAGTCCTACGAGCAGTACTTC
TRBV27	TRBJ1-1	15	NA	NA	CASRPQAGSHTEAFF	TGTGCCAGCAGGCCCCAGGCGGGCAGCCACACTGAAGCTTTCTTT
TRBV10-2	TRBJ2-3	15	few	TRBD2	CASRGWRGGKDTQYF	TGCGCCAGCAGGGGGTGGCGGGGGGGCAAAGATACGCAGTATTTT
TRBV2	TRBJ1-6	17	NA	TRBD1	CARRQGNKSLTGSPLHF	TGTGCCAGAAGACAGGGGAACAAGTCCCTAACGGGTTCACCCCTCCACTTT
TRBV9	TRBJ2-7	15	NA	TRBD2	CASSVAGGASYEQYF	TGTGCCAGCAGCGTAGCGGGAGGAGCGAGCTACGAGCAGTACTTC
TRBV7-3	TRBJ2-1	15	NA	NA	CASSSIAGLQNEQFF	TGTGCCAGCAGCTCCATTGCGGGACTTCAGAATGAGCAGTTCTTC
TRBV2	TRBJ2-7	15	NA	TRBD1	CASNAGTAITYEQYF	TGTGCCAGCAATGCCGGGACAGCCATTACCTACGAGCAGTACTTC
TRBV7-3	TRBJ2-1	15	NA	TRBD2	CASSLQAGGSNEQFF	TGTGCCAGCAGCTTACAAGCGGGGGGGAGTAATGAGCAGTTCTTC
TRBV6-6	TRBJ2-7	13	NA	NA	CASSRRQVREQYF	TGTGCCAGCAGCCGCAGACAGGTTCGCGAGCAGTACTTC
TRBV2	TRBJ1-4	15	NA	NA	CASSGQGGSNEKLFF	TGTGCCAGCAGTGGTCAGGGAGGGTCTAATGAAAAACTGTTTTTT
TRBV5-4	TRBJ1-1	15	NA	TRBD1	CASSLIGQGETEAFF	TGTGCCAGCAGCTTGATCGGACAGGGGGAAACTGAAGCTTTCTTT
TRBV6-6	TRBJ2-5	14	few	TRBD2	CASSYGTSGGFGNF	TGTGCCAGCAGTTATGGGACTAGCGGGGGCTTCGGGAACTTC
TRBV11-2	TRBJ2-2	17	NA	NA	CASSLRRFGADTGELFF	TGTGCCAGCAGCTTAAGGCGTTTTGGGGCGGACACCGGGGAGCTGTTTTTT
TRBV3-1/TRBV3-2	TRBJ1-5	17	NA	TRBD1	CASRIGTGGGSNQPQHF	TGTGCCAGCAGAATTGGGACAGGGGGGGGGAGCAATCAGCCCCAGCATTTT
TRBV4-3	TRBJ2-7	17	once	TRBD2	CASSQDNWPSGSYEQYF	TGCGCCAGCAGCCAAGATAATTGGCCTAGCGGATCCTACGAGCAGTACTTC
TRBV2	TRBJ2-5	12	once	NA	CASSRDQETQYF	TGTGCCAGCAGCCGGGATCAAGAGACCCAGTACTTC
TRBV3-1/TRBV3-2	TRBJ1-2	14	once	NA	CASSPWAGDYGYTF	TGTGCCAGCAGCCCCTGGGCCGGGGACTATGGCTACACCTTC
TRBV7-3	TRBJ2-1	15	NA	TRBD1	CASSLIGGRYNEQFF	TGTGCCAGCAGCTTAATAGGGGGCCGATACAATGAGCAGTTCTTC
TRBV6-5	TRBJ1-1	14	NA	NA	CASRFGGGSTEAFF	TGTGCCAGCAGGTTCGGGGGGGGATCCACTGAAGCTTTCTTT
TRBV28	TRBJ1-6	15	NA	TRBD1	CASSPQQGANSPLHF	TGTGCCAGCAGTCCACAACAGGGGGCAAATTCACCCCTCCACTTT
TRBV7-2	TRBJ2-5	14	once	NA	CASSTPGQSETQYF	TGTGCCAGCAGCACCCCCGGACAGAGCGAGACCCAGTACTTC
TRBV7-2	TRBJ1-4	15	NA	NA	CASSFRPGTNEKLFF	TGTGCCAGCAGCTTTCGGCCAGGGACTAATGAAAAACTGTTTTTT
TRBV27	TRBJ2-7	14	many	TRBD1	CASSSNRDSYEQYF	TGTGCCAGCAGTAGTAACCGGGACAGCTACGAGCAGTACTTC
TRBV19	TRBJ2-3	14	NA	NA	CASQDYFGSNTQYF	TGTGCCAGTCAAGACTATTTCGGGTCCAATACGCAGTATTTT
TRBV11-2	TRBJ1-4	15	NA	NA	CASSRDGGTNEKLFF	TGTGCCAGCAGCCGCGACGGGGGTACTAATGAAAAACTGTTTTTT
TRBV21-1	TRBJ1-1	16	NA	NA	CASSYIGDTGFPEAFF	TGTGCCAGCAGCTACATAGGCGACACTGGATTCCCTGAAGCTTTCTTT
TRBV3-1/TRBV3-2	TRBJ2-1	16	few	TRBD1	CASSQVRDRIYNEQFF	TGTGCCAGCAGCCAAGTCCGGGACAGGATCTACAATGAGCAGTTCTTC
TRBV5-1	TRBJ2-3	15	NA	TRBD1	CASSLGPGGPDTQYF	TGCGCCAGCAGCTTAGGGCCAGGGGGCCCAGATACGCAGTATTTT
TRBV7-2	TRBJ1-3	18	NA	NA	CASSHPTQAILSGNTIYF	TGTGCCAGCAGCCACCCCACACAGGCGATCCTCTCTGGAAACACCATATATTTT
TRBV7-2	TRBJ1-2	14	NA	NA	CASSSKGLGFGYTF	TGTGCCAGCAGCTCAAAGGGACTGGGCTTCGGCTACACCTTC
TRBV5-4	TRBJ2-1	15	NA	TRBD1	CASSYPGQGSNEQFF	TGTGCCAGCAGTTATCCGGGACAGGGCAGCAATGAGCAGTTCTTC
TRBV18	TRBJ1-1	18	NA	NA	CASSPLLGGGGLNTEAFF	TGTGCCAGCTCACCACTTTTGGGGGGAGGTGGACTGAACACTGAAGCTTTCTTT
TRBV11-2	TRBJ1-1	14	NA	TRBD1	CASSILDRGAEAFF	TGTGCCAGCAGCATCTTGGACAGGGGGGCTGAAGCTTTCTTT
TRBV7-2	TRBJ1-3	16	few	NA	CASSLAPVGAGNTIYF	TGTGCCAGCAGCTTAGCGCCTGTGGGGGCCGGAAACACCATATATTTT
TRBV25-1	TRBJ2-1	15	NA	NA	CASSEWFHRDNEQFF	TGTGCCAGCAGTGAATGGTTTCACAGAGACAATGAGCAGTTCTTC
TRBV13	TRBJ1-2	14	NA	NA	CASSPQQGSYGYTF	TGTGCCAGCAGCCCCCAACAGGGTTCCTATGGCTACACCTTC
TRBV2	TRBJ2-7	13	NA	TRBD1	CASSSGTGYEQYF	TGTGCCAGCTCCTCCGGGACAGGCTACGAGCAGTACTTC
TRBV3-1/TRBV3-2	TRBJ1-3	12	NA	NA	CASSPRGNTIYF	TGTGCCAGCAGCCCTAGAGGAAACACCATATATTTT
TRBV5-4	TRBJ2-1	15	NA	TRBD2	CASSLALAGSNEQFF	TGTGCCAGCAGCTTGGCTCTAGCGGGGTCCAATGAGCAGTTCTTC
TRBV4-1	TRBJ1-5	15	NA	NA	CASSQGGLSNQPQHF	TGCGCCAGCAGCCAAGGGGGGCTTTCCAATCAGCCCCAGCATTTT